The entry that follows covers one TCR beta chain sequence. The antigen is unknown. The data derive from a study of CD8+ T cells in alopecia areata. Study-level results: Resident alphabeta T cells of normal skin are also sequenced in scalp samples. Mice showed clearer TCR sharing than patients did, a gap that was possibly HLA-related. Higher clonality than in normal scalp was seen in lesional scalp, especially alopecia totalis/universalis.

Sorting of PBMCs yielded the CD4+ and CD8+ T cells. cDNA serving as the sequencing template came from extracted, reverse transcribed RNA. Generated by immunoSEQ multiplex PCR, the TCRdb table keeps only in-frame clones and is missing some. The sample has about 140,000 clones, 45% to 60% seen once; the top ten hold about 4.3%. The material sequenced was CD4+ T cells sorted from blood. The receptor's source is a human donor in good health.

The DNA of the CDR3 is TGTGCCAGCAGCTTGGCCAGGGCGGCGGGCTATGGCTACACCTTC. Translated, it gives CASSLARAAGYGYTF. This chain links TRBV5-4 with TRBJ1-2; tentative D call: TRBD1 (5 bases). The germline V gene encodes CDR1 SGHNT and CDR2 YYREEE (reference sequence). The V end was cut by 0 bases, the J end by 4 bases, with 13 bases between. The CDR3 contains 15 residues.